This T cell receptor (beta chain) comes out of a study of regulatory and conventional T cells in RAG deficiency. CDR3 length: 15 residues. V lost 4 bases and J lost 5, with 16 bases in between. CDR1 is SGHDT, CDR2 YYEEEE, per germline. General observations from the study: Shorter CDR3s in all patient subsets; >80% Treg-Tconv overlap in Omenn. Treg unique TCR beta sequences were about 110-fold fewer in Omenn syndrome and CID/AS patients than controls.

The repertoire was sequenced with immunoSEQ multiplex PCR; TCRdb's copy has only in-frame clones and lacks some. The data contain fewer than 30,000 clones, 90% to 95% of them singletons. Blood CD4+ CD25-low CD127-high conventional T cells supplied the genomic DNA template. Comment on this clone: Its antigen is undetermined.

In addition, the sample was reused for a study of regulatory T cells. That source adds: The PCR used 52 TRBV and 13 TRBJ primers. In patients, unique TRB V-J pairs were restricted and V/J usage skewed, especially in Tregs.

J is TRBJ2-4 and V is TRBV5-6, with D possibly TRBD1 on 6 matching bases. Source material: CD25- CD4+ T cells sorted from blood. This sequence originates from a human donor in good health. The CDR3 reads CASSLPTRGENIQYF. The CDR3 nucleotides read TGTGCCAGCAGCCTACCAACCAGGGGTGAAAACATTCAGTACTTC.